This T cell receptor (beta chain) came from a study of blood T cell repertoires in COVID-19. The length of the CDR3 is 15 residues. The germline CDR1 and CDR2 sequences are MNHNY and SVGAGI (reference sequence). V lost 4 bases and J lost 3; bases outside the gene matches: 4. Only in-frame clones appear in the TCRdb table, and some are missing; sequencing was by immunoSEQ multiplex PCR. The sample carries over 150,000 clones, about 88% recorded once. The receptor's source is a man between 40 and 49 years old with acute or convalescent COVID-19. V and J are TRBV6-6 and TRBJ2-2, with TRBD1 identical over 8 bases. The source material was peripheral blood. This CDR3 is CASSSTTGDTGELFF. CDR3 DNA: TGTGCCAGCAGTTCGACGACAGGGGACACCGGGGAGCTGTTTTTT.